One and the same sample provided the 12 T cell receptor beta chains below, sequenced in a study of glioma-infiltrating T cells after dendritic cell vaccination. The time point denotes: after dendritic cell vaccination, including at tumor progression/relapse. Assay: immunoSEQ multiplex PCR; the TCRdb copy retains only in-frame clones and omits some. The repertoire consists of 50,000 to 70,000 clones, with about 80% occurring once and the leading ten covering around 16%. Sequencing used blood, obtained after dendritic cell vaccination. Every receptor here comes from a human donor with glioblastoma.

In its sample, this clone was seen once. The gene calls are TRBV11-2 and TRBJ2-3; TRBD1 matches 7 bases. Germline assignment: CDR1 SGHAT and CDR2 FQNNGV. V gave up 5 bases and J gave up 3 bases; unmatched junction bases: 8. This CDR3 has 15 residues. CDR3 nucleotide sequence: TGTGCCAGCAGCAGAATAGGGGGCTGGACAGATACGCAGTATTTT. This encodes CASSRIGGWTDTQYF.

The rearrangement uses TRBV27 and TRBJ1-5; D remains unclear. This CDR3 has 14 amino acids. Per germline, CDR1 MNHEY and CDR2 SMNVEV (reference sequence). Trimming took 6 bases from V and 0 from J, leaving 9 bases between them. The CDR3 DNA reads as TGTGCCAGCAGCGCAGTGAATAGCAATCAGCCCCAGCATTTT. Its protein product is CASSAVNSNQPQHF.

The chain links TRBV7-2 to TRBJ1-3; 7 bases align to TRBD1. The V gene end was trimmed by 3 bases and the J gene end by 2 bases; junction bases not matched to a gene: 10. This CDR3 spans 17 amino acids. Germline values: CDR1 SGHTA, CDR2 FQGNSA. CDR3 sequence reads: CASSLVSGGLTGNTIYF. As DNA, the CDR3 is TGTGCCAGCAGCTTGGTCTCAGGGGGTTTAACTGGAAACACCATATATTTT.

This clone has just one count. The chain joins TRBV6-1 to TRBJ1-6; D unresolved. Germline V gives CDR1 MNHNS, CDR2 SASEGT. With 5 bases removed from V and 4 bases from J, the gap between germline ends came to 6 bases. The CDR3 is made up of 13 amino acids. The CDR3 coding sequence is TGTGCCAGCAGTACAACGTATAATTCACCCCTCCACTTT. Amino acids: CASSTTYNSPLHF.

J is TRBJ1-6 and V is TRBV30, with 9 bases aligning to TRBD1. The CDR3 runs to 15 residues. Germline CDR1 is GTSNPN and CDR2 is SVGIG (reference sequence). The V and J ends lost 5 bases and 11 bases, in that order; junction bases with no gene match: 13. CDR3 sequence: CAWSPPGTGNTPLHF. The CDR3 bases are TGTGCCTGGTCGCCCCCCGGGACAGGGAATACACCCCTCCACTTT.

This clone was recorded once. The rearrangement uses TRBV4-3 and TRBJ1-2; D is possibly TRBD1 (5 bases). Germline V gives CDR1 LGHNA, CDR2 YSLEER. The V gene lost 4 bases and the J gene lost 4 bases, with 19 bases spanning the gap. The CDR3 has 16 amino acids. CDR3 DNA sequence: TGCGCCAGCAGCCCCGAAAGTAGCGGGGGTCCCTATGGCTACACCTTC. Amino acid sequence: CASSPESSGGPYGYTF.

This clone was observed a single time. The gene calls are TRBV18 and TRBJ1-2; 11 bases align to TRBD1. CDR1 KGHSH and CDR2 LQKENI come from the germline V gene. CDR3 length: 16 residues. The ends lost 4 bases at V and 6 bases at J; junction bases unmatched: 10. CDR3 in DNA: TGTGCCAGCTCACAAGCCAGCGGACAGGGGGCTAATGGCTACACCTTC. It translates to CASSQASGQGANGYTF. Full variable domain (missing parts from reference TRBV18 and TRBJ1-2): NAGVMQNPRHLVRRRGQEARLRCSPMKGHSHVYWYRQLPEEGLKFMVYLQKENIIDESGMPKERFSAEFPKEGPSILRIQQVVRGDSAAYFCASSQASGQGANGYTFGSGTRLTVV.

This clone was seen more than once but under ten times. The J gene is TRBJ1-3, the V gene TRBV2; the D gene is possibly TRBD1 (5 bases). V dropped 6 bases and J dropped 0 bases, with 9 bases sitting between them. CDR3 length: 14 amino acids. The V gene's germline CDR1 is SNHLY and CDR2 FYNNEI. The CDR3 sequence: CASRAGLSGNTIYF. The DNA for the CDR3 is TGTGCCAGCAGAGCAGGGCTCTCTGGAAACACCATATATTTT.

This clone was observed a single time. The V and J genes are TRBV11-3 and TRBJ2-5; no definite D call. The CDR3 spans 14 residues. V shed 3 bases and J shed 0 bases, with 8 bases lying between them. The V gene's germline CDR1 is SGHNT and CDR2 YENEEA. CDR3 DNA sequence: TGTGCCAGCAGCTTTTGGCAAAACCAAGAGACCCAGTACTTC. Its protein product is CASSFWQNQETQYF.

The chain uses TRBV5-5 and TRBJ1-1; tentatively, D is TRBD1 (6 bases). This CDR3 spans 15 amino acids. Trimming stripped 1 base from V and 4 bases from J, with 14 bases between. Per the germline V gene, CDR1 is SGHKS and CDR2 is YYEKEE (reference sequence). The CDR3 sequence is CASSLSRQGFTEAFF. CDR3 coding DNA: TGTGCCAGCAGCTTGTCACGGCAGGGGTTCACTGAAGCTTTCTTT.

The chain has TRBV13 and TRBJ1-3; D call uncertain. The CDR3 runs 14 residues. V was pared by 6 bases and J by 0 bases, with 9 bases between. The germline V gene has CDR1 PRHDT and CDR2 FYEKMQ (reference sequence). CDR3 in DNA: TGTGCCAGCAGGAGAGTTGTCTCTGGAAACACCATATATTTT. Encoded protein: CASRRVVSGNTIYF. The full variable domain, in which reference TRBV13 and TRBJ1-3 provide the parts outside the CDR3, is AAGVIQSPRHLIKEKRETATLKCYPIPRHDTVYWYQQGPGQDPQFLISFYEKMQSDKGSIPDRFSAQQFSDYHSELNMSSLELGDSALYFCASRRVVSGNTIYFGEGSWLTVV.

As for this clone: This same CDR3 is encoded by further DNA sequences in the sample. The V call is TRBV2, the J call TRBJ1-5; no definite D call. Per germline, CDR1 SNHLY and CDR2 FYNNEI. Trimming stripped 3 bases from V and 7 bases from J, with 4 bases between. The CDR3 loop spans 11 amino acids. The CDR3 DNA reads as TGTGCCAGCAGTGACCCACAGCCCCAGCATTTT. This codes for CASSDPQPQHF.